This record covers a single T cell receptor beta chain. Its specificity is not known. The sample originates from a study of T cell responses to AZD1222 COVID-19 vaccine. Study details: Samples with a second dose at about 4 or about 12 weeks were pooled together.

There are 14 residues in the CDR3. Germline V gene data show CDR1 as SGHRS and CDR2 as YFSETQ. The V gene end was trimmed by 2 bases and the J gene end by 4 bases; junction bases not matched to a gene: 5. Study conclusions and caveats: Recipients of AZD1222 seropositive at baseline numbered only 6 or 7.

Here immunoSEQ multiplex PCR was the method, and the copy in TCRdb shows in-frame clones only, minus some. This table has over 100,000 clones, roughly 90% appearing once. Sequences were derived from peripheral blood, sampled on day 0 of AZD1222 vaccination. The receptor's source is an adult in good health. The rearrangement joins TRBV5-1 to TRBJ1-1, with 7 positions matching TRBD1. CDR3 residues: CASSLDRVGTEAFF. The CDR3 DNA follows: TGCGCCAGCAGCTTAGACAGGGTCGGCACTGAAGCTTTCTTT.